The rows below give T cell receptor beta chains drawn from one sample of a study of T cells in Graves' hyperthyroidism and ophthalmopathy. From the multiplex PCR reads, TCRdb called clonotypes with MiXCR, one entry per CDR3 protein. The profile shows about 640,000 distinct CDR3 sequences, roughly 20% of them singletons. The specimen sequenced was blood. The origin of the receptors is a man aged 25-45 years with Graves' ophthalmopathy. The CDR3 runs from the conserved cysteine through the conserved F or W. The D gene is left open where the match is weak. Clone size is shown for a subset of rows, as once, few, many or a class of expanded clone.

d_gene	j_gene	v_gene	abundance	CDR3aa	CDR3nt
NA	TRBJ2-2	TRBV5-1	many	CASSSQPNTGELFF	TGCGCCAGCAGTTCCCAGCCAAACACCGGGGAGCTGTTTTTT
TRBD1	TRBJ2-7	TRBV3-1	many	CASSQGPQGAYEQYF	TGTGCCAGCAGCCAAGGTCCACAGGGGGCCTACGAGCAGTACTTC
NA	TRBJ1-4	TRBV6-2/TRBV6-3	NA	CASRAINEKLFF	TGTGCCAGCCGGGCGATTAATGAAAAACTGTTTTTT
TRBD1	TRBJ2-1	TRBV7-2	many	CASTNRGQGANEQFF	TGTGCCAGCACGAACAGGGGGCAAGGGGCCAATGAGCAGTTCTTC
TRBD1	TRBJ2-1	TRBV6-4	few	CASSGRDRALGEQFF	TGTGCCAGCAGTGGCCGTGACAGGGCATTGGGTGAGCAGTTCTTC
NA	TRBJ1-4	TRBV12-3/TRBV12-4	NA	CASSPPADNEKLFF	TGTGCCAGCAGTCCACCAGCGGATAATGAAAAACTGTTTTTT
NA	TRBJ1-5	TRBV7-8	NA	CASSQQGGQPQHF	TGTGCCAGCAGTCAACAGGGTGGTCAGCCCCAGCATTTT
NA	TRBJ2-1	TRBV3-1	NA	CASSQYVTYNEQFF	TGTGCCAGCAGCCAATACGTTACTTACAATGAGCAGTTCTTC
TRBD1	TRBJ1-2	TRBV5-1	NA	CANSLGQGSGYTF	TGCGCCAACAGCTTGGGACAGGGGAGCGGCTACACCTTC
NA	TRBJ2-4	TRBV20-1	NA	CSATPWGLAKNIQYF	TGCAGTGCTACTCCTTGGGGCTTAGCCAAAAACATTCAGTACTTC
NA	TRBJ1-2	TRBV2	NA	CATTPSSYGYTF	TGTGCCACCACGCCCTCTAGTTATGGCTACACCTTC
NA	TRBJ2-7	TRBV7-2	NA	CASSLKGGGSRGGQYF	TGTGCCAGCAGCTTAAAAGGCGGCGGGTCCCGGGGCGGGCAGTACTTC
NA	TRBJ2-7	TRBV27	few	CASKKGLGGYEQYF	TGTGCCAGCAAAAAAGGGTTAGGGGGATACGAGCAGTACTTC
NA	TRBJ2-7	TRBV13	many	CASSSSVSSYEQYF	TGTGCCAGCAGCTCTAGCGTTAGCTCCTACGAGCAGTACTTC
TRBD1	TRBJ2-3	TRBV20-1	NA	CSAASGGGTDTQYF	TGCAGTGCTGCCTCAGGGGGCGGCACAGATACGCAGTATTTT
TRBD2	TRBJ2-5	TRBV20-1	few	CSAPDTSGGLETQYF	TGCAGTGCGCCTGACACTAGCGGAGGGTTGGAGACCCAGTACTTC
TRBD1	TRBJ1-3	TRBV4-1	few	CASSQGQGLGNTIYF	TGCGCCAGCAGCCAAGGACAGGGTTTAGGAAACACCATATATTTT
NA	TRBJ2-6	TRBV27	NA	CASSPRRGRPSGANVLTF	TGTGCCAGCAGTCCGCGTAGGGGACGTCCGTCTGGGGCCAACGTCCTGACTTTC
NA	TRBJ2-3	TRBV6-1	few	CASNPAQRSSTDTQYF	TGTGCCAGCAACCCCGCCCAGCGATCTAGCACAGATACGCAGTATTTT
TRBD2	TRBJ2-1	TRBV28	NA	CASSLLREGNNEQFF	TGTGCCAGCAGTTTACTTCGGGAGGGAAACAATGAGCAGTTCTTC
NA	TRBJ2-5	TRBV7-3	few	CASSSQPRETQYF	TGTGCCAGCAGCTCACAACCCAGGGAGACCCAGTACTTC
NA	TRBJ1-5	TRBV7-2	many	CASSTDVNQPQHF	TGTGCCAGCAGCACGGACGTCAATCAGCCCCAGCATTTT
TRBD1	TRBJ2-5	TRBV11-2	many	CASSLGTGQETQYF	TGTGCCAGCAGCTTAGGGACAGGCCAAGAGACCCAGTACTTC
NA	TRBJ2-7	TRBV29-1	NA	CSVSIGTSDYEQYF	TGCAGCGTCTCCATTGGGACATCCGACTACGAGCAGTACTTC
NA	TRBJ1-1	TRBV7-9	many	CASSFAGNRTEAFF	TGTGCCAGCAGCTTTGCTGGGAACCGGACTGAAGCTTTCTTT
NA	TRBJ1-6	TRBV7-2	few	CASSKRKGGSFHSPLHF	TGTGCCAGCAGCAAGAGGAAGGGAGGGTCATTTCATTCACCCCTCCACTTT
TRBD2	TRBJ2-1	TRBV4-2	few	CASSQELAGAEQFF	TGTGCCAGCAGCCAGGAACTAGCGGGAGCTGAGCAGTTCTTC
NA	TRBJ1-3	TRBV20-1	NA	CSARGMGSGNTIYF	TGCAGTGCTAGAGGGATGGGCTCTGGAAACACCATATATTTT
NA	TRBJ2-1	TRBV3-1	NA	CASSQDASGSSVLGNEQFF	TGTGCCAGCAGCCAAGATGCCAGCGGTTCGTCCGTTTTAGGGAATGAGCAGTTCTTC
NA	TRBJ2-7	TRBV18	many	CASSPDRSSYEQYF	TGTGCCAGCAGTCCAGACAGGAGCTCCTACGAGCAGTACTTC
NA	TRBJ2-7	TRBV7-2	NA	CASSLIYRATYEQYF	TGTGCCAGCAGCTTAATATACAGGGCGACCTACGAGCAGTACTTC
NA	TRBJ2-1	TRBV27	NA	CASSFGDGTYNEQFF	TGTGCCAGCAGTTTCGGGGACGGAACCTACAATGAGCAGTTCTTC
NA	TRBJ2-7	TRBV2	few	CASSEGVLVTLVGYEQYF	TGTGCCAGCAGTGAAGGGGTACTGGTCACACTTGTCGGCTACGAGCAGTACTTC
NA	TRBJ2-1	TRBV19	NA	CASSIRGYNEQFF	TGTGCCAGTAGTATCCGGGGATACAATGAGCAGTTCTTC
TRBD2	TRBJ2-4	TRBV6-9	NA	CASSWGGAKNIQYF	TGTGCCAGCAGTTGGGGGGGGGCCAAAAACATTCAGTACTTC
NA	TRBJ2-7	TRBV7-8	many	CASSLDLPGNEQYF	TGTGCCAGCAGCTTAGATCTTCCAGGGAACGAGCAGTACTTC
NA	TRBJ2-5	TRBV4-3	few	CASSQQEGETQYF	TGCGCCAGCAGCCAGCAAGAGGGTGAGACCCAGTACTTC
TRBD1	TRBJ1-5	TRBV30	many	CACGQANQPQHF	TGTGCCTGCGGACAGGCTAATCAGCCCCAGCATTTT
TRBD2	TRBJ2-2	TRBV20-1	NA	CSARAVAGGPSGELFF	TGCAGTGCTAGAGCGGTAGCGGGAGGGCCAAGCGGGGAGCTGTTTTTT
NA	TRBJ2-2	TRBV24-1	NA	CATSLAYKDTGELFF	TGTGCCACCAGTCTTGCATATAAGGACACCGGGGAGCTGTTTTTT